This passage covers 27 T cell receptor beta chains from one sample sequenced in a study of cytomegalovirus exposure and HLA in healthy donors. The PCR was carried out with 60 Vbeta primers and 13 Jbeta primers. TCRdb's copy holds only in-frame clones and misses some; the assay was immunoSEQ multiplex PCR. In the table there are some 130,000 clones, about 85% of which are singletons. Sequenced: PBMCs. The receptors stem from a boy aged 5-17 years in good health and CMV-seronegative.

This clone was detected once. This CDR3 is CASRGTGTGGSDSPLHF. CDR3 DNA sequence: TGTGCCAGCAGAGGGACCGGGACAGGGGGTTCAGATTCACCCCTCCACTTT. This sequence joins TRBV13 and TRBJ1-6; TRBD1 agrees at 11 bases. CDR1 is PRHDT, CDR2 FYEKMQ, per germline (reference sequence). The J segment lost 8 bases and the V segment lost 6 bases, leaving 12 bases of the junction unmatched. The CDR3 loop spans 17 amino acids.

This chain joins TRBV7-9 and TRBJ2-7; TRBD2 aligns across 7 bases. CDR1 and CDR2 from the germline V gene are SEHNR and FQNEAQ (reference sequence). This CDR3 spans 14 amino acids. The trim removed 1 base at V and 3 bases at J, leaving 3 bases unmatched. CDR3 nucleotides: TGTGCCAGCAGCTTAGACGGGGGGAACTACGAGCAGTACTTC. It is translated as CASSLDGGNYEQYF. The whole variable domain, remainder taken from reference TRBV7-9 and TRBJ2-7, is DTGVSQNPRHKITKRGQNVTFRCDPISEHNRLYWYRQTLGQGPEFLTYFQNEAQLEKSRLLSDRFSAERPKGSFSTLEIQRTEQGDSAMYLCASSLDGGNYEQYFGPGTRLTVT.

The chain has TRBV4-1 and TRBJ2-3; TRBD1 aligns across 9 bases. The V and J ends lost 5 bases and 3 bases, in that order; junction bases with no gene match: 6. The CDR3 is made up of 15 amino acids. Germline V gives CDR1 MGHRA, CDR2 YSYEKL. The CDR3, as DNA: TGCGCCAGCAGCTACAGACAGGGGGAAACAGATACGCAGTATTTT. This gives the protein CASSYRQGETDTQYF.

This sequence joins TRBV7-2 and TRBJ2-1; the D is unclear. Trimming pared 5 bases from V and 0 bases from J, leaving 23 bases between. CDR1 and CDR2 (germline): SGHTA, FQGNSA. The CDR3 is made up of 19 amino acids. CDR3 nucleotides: TGTGCCAGCAGCCCCCCGGGTCGCTGGGTCACTACCTCCTACAATGAGCAGTTCTTC. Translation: CASSPPGRWVTTSYNEQFF.

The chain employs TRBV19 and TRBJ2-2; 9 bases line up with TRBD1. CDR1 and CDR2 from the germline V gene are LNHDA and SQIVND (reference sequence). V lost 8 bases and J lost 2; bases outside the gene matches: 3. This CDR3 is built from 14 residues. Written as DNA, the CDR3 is TGTGCCAGTCGGGACAGGGCCAACACCGGGGAGCTGTTTTTT. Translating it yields CASRDRANTGELFF. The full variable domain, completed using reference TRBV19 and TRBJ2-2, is DGGITQSPKYLFRKEGQNVTLSCEQNLNHDAMYWYRQDPGQGLRLIYYSQIVNDFQKGDIAEGYSVSREKKESFPLTVTSAQKNPTAFYLCASRDRANTGELFFGEGSRLTVL.

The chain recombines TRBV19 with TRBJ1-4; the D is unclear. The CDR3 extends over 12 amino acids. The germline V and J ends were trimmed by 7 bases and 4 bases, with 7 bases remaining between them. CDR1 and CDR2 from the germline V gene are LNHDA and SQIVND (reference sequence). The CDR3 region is CASNGINEKLFF. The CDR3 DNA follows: TGTGCCAGTAACGGGATTAATGAAAAACTGTTTTTT. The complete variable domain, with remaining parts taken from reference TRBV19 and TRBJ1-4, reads DGGITQSPKYLFRKEGQNVTLSCEQNLNHDAMYWYRQDPGQGLRLIYYSQIVNDFQKGDIAEGYSVSREKKESFPLTVTSAQKNPTAFYLCASNGINEKLFFGSGTQLSVL.

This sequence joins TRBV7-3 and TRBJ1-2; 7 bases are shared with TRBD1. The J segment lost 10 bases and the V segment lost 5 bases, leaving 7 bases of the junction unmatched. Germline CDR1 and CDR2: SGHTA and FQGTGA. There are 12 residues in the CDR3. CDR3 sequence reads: CASSHDRAFYTF. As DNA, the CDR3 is TGTGCCAGCAGCCACGACAGGGCGTTCTACACCTTC.

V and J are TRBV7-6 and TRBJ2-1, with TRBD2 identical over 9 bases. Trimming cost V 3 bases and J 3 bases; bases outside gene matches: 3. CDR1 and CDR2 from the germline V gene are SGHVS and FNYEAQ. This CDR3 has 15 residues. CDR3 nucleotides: TGTGCCAGCAGCTTGGGACTAGCCCTCTACAATGAGCAGTTCTTC. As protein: CASSLGLALYNEQFF.

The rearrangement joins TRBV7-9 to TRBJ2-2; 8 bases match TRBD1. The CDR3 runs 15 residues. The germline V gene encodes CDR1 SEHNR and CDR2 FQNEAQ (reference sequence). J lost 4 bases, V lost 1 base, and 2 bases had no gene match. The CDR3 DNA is TGTGCCAGCAGCTTAGGGACAGGGACCACCGGGGAGCTGTTTTTT. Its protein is CASSLGTGTTGELFF. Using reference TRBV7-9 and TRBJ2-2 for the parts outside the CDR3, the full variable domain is DTGVSQNPRHKITKRGQNVTFRCDPISEHNRLYWYRQTLGQGPEFLTYFQNEAQLEKSRLLSDRFSAERPKGSFSTLEIQRTEQGDSAMYLCASSLGTGTTGELFFGEGSRLTVL.

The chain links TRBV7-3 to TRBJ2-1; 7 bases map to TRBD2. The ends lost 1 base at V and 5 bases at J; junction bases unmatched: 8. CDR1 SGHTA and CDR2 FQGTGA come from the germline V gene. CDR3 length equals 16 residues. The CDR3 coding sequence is TGTGCCAGCAGCTTAATGCCTAGCGGTGGGCACAATGAGCAGTTCTTC. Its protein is CASSLMPSGGHNEQFF.

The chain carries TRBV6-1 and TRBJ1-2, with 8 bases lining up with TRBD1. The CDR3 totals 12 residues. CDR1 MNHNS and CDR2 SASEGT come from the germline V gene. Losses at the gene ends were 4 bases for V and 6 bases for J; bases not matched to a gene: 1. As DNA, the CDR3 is TGTGCCAGCAGTGTGACAGGGGATGGCTACACCTTC. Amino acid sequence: CASSVTGDGYTF.

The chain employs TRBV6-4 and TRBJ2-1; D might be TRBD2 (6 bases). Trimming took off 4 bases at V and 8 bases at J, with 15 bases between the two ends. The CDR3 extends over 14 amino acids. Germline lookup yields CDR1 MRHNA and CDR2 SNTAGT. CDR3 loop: CASSATSINDEQFF. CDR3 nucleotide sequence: TGTGCCAGCAGTGCAACTAGCATAAACGATGAGCAGTTCTTC.

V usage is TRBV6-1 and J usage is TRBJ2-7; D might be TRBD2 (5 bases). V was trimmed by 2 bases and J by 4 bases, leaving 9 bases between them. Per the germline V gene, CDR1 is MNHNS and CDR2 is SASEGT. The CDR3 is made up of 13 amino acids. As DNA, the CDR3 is TGTGCCAGCAGTGAACGGGGATGGTACGAGCAGTACTTC. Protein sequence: CASSERGWYEQYF.

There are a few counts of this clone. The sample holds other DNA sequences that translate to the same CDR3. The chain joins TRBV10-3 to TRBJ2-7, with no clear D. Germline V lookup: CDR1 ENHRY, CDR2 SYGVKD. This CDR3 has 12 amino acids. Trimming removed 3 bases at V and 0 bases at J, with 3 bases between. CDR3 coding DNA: TGTGCCATCAGTGACAGCTCCTACGAGCAGTACTTC. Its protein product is CAISDSSYEQYF.

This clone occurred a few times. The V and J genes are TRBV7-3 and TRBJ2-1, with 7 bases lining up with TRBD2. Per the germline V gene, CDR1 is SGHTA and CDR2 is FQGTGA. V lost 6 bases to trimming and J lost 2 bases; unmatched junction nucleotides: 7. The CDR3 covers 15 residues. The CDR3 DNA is TGTGCCAGCAGTCTGGCGGGAGCGACCTACAATGAGCAGTTCTTC. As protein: CASSLAGATYNEQFF.

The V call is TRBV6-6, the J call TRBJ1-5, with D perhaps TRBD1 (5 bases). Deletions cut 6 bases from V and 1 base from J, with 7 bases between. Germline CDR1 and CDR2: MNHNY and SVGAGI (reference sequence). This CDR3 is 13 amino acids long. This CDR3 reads CASSKGSNQPQHF. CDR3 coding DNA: TGTGCCAGCAGCAAGGGGAGCAATCAGCCCCAGCATTTT.

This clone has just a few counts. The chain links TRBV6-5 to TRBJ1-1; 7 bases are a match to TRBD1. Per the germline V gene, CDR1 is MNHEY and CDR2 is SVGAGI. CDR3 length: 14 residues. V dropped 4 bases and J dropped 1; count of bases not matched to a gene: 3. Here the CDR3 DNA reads TGTGCCAGCAGTTTAACAGGGGCGAACACTGAAGCTTTCTTT. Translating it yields CASSLTGANTEAFF.

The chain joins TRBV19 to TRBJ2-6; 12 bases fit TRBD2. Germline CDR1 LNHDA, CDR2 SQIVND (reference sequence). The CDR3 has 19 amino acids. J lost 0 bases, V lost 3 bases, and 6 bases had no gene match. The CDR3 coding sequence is TGTGCCAGTAGTATCCCTAGCGGGGGGGGAGTCTCTGGGGCCAACGTCCTGACTTTC. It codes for CASSIPSGGGVSGANVLTF.

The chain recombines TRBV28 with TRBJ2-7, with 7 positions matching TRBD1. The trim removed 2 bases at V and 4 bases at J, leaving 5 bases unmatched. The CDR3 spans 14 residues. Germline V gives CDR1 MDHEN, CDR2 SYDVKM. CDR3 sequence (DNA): TGTGCCAGCAGTTTAAGACAGGGTCGATACGAGCAGTACTTC. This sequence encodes CASSLRQGRYEQYF. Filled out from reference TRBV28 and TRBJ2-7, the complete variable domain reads DVKVTQSSRYLVKRTGEKVFLECVQDMDHENMFWYRQDPGLGLRLIYFSYDVKMKEKGDIPEGYSVSREKKERFSLILESASTNQTSMYLCASSLRQGRYEQYFGPGTRLTVT.

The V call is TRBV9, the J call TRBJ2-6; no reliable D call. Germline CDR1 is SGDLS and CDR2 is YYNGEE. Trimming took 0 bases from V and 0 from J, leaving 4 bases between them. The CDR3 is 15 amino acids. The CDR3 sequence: CASSVGDSGANVLTF. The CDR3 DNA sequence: TGTGCCAGCAGCGTAGGAGACTCTGGGGCCAACGTCCTGACTTTC.

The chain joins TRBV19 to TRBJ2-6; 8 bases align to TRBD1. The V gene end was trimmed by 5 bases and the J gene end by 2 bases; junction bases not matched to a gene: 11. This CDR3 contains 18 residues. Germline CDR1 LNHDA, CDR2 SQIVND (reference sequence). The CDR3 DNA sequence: TGTGCCAGTAGTGGATCCGGGACAGGTGGGGCTGGGGCCAACGTCCTGACTTTC. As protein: CASSGSGTGGAGANVLTF.

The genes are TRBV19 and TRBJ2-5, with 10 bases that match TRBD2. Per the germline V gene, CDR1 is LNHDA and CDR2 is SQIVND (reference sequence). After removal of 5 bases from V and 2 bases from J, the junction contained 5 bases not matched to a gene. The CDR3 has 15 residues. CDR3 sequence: CASSSTSGVQETQYF. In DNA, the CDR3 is TGTGCCAGTAGTTCCACTAGCGGGGTACAAGAGACCCAGTACTTC.

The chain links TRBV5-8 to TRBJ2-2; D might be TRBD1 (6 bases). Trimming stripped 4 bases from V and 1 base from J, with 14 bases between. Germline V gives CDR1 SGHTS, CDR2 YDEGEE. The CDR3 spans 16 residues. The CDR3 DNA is TGTGCCAGCAGCCCGACCGGGACAAAGAACACCGGGGAGCTGTTTTTT. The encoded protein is CASSPTGTKNTGELFF.

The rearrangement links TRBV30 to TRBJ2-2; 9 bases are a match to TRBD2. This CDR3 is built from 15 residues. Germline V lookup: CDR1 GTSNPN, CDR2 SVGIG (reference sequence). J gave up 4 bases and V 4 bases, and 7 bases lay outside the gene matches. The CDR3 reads CAWTHSGSPTGELFF. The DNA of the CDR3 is TGTGCCTGGACCCATAGCGGGAGCCCCACCGGGGAGCTGTTTTTT.

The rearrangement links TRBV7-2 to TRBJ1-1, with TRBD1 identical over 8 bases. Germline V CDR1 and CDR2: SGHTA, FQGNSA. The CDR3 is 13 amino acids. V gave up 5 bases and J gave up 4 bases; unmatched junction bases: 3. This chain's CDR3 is CASSHDRGTEAFF. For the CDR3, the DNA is TGTGCCAGCAGCCACGACAGGGGCACTGAAGCTTTCTTT.

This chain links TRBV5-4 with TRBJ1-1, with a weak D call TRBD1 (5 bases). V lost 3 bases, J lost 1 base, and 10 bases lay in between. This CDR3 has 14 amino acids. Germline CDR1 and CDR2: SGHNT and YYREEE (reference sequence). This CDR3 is CASSSYGGNTEAFF. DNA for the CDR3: TGTGCCAGCAGCTCCTACGGGGGGAACACTGAAGCTTTCTTT. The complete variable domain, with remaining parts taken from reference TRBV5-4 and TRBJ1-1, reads ETGVTQSPTHLIKTRGQQVTLRCSSQSGHNTVSWYQQALGQGPQFIFQYYREEENGRGNFPPRFSGLQFPNYSSELNVNALELDDSALYLCASSSYGGNTEAFFGQGTRLTVV.

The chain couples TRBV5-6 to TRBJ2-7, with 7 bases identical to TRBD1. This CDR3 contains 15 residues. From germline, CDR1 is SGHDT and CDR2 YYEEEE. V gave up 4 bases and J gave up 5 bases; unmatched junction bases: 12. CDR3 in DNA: TGTGCCAGCAGCAAAGGGGGCAGAGTTTACAACGAGCAGTACTTC. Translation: CASSKGGRVYNEQYF.